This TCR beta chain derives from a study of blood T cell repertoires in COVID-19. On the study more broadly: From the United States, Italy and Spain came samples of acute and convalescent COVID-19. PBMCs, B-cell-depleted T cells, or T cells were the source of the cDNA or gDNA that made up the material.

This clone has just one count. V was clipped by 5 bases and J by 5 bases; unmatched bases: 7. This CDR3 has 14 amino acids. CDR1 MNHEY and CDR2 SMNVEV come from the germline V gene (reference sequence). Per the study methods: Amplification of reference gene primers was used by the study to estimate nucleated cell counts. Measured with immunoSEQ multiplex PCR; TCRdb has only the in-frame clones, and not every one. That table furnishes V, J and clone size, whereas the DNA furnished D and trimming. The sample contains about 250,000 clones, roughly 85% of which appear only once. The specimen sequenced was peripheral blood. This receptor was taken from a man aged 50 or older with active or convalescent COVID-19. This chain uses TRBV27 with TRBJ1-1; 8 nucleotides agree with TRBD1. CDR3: CASSPHDRGTEAFF. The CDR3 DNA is TGTGCCAGCAGTCCCCACGACAGGGGAACTGAAGCTTTCTTT.